The 17 T cell receptor beta chains below come from one sample, sequenced in a study of blood T cells in healthy people across ages. A second PCR of 7 to 11 cycles used a sample-barcoded 5' primer and a J-beta primer mix. TCRdb re-called the 5' RACE reads with MiXCR, one entry per CDR3 protein. The table has 800,000 to 950,000 distinct CDR3 sequences, almost 30% seen once. In addition, the sample was reused for a study of T cells of mothers and their children.

Material for sequencing was blood. The receptors derive from a woman in her thirties or forties in good health.

This clonotype was counted between two and nine times. This chain connects TRBV30 to TRBJ2-1; 7 bases line up with TRBD2. This CDR3 region has 16 residues. The germline V gene has CDR1 GTSNPN and CDR2 SVGIG (reference sequence). V shed 1 base and J 2 bases; nucleotides not matched to a gene: 8. The CDR3: CAWSALAEGPYNEQFF. As DNA, the CDR3 is TGTGCCTGGAGTGCTCTAGCGGAGGGCCCCTACAATGAGCAGTTCTTC. The full variable domain, completed using reference TRBV30 and TRBJ2-1, is SQTIHQWPATLVQPVGSPLSLECTVEGTSNPNLYWYRQAAGRGLQLLFYSVGIGQISSEVPQNLSASRPQDRQFILSSKKLLLSDSGFYLCAWSALAEGPYNEQFFGPGTRLTVL.

This clonotype was detected only a few times. The chain combines TRBV15 with TRBJ2-1, with 10 bases fitting TRBD1. The CDR3 has 15 amino acids. Germline V lookup: CDR1 LNHNV, CDR2 YYDKDF (reference sequence). Germline trimming cut 9 bases from V and 9 bases from J; bases unmatched to any gene: 14. In nucleotides, the CDR3 is TGTGCCACTCGTGGGCGGGACAGGGGTTTTGCTGAGCAGTTCTTC. Translated, it gives CATRGRDRGFAEQFF.

This clonotype was observed many times. V and J are TRBV7-9 and TRBJ1-1; D not certain. V was cut by 1 base and J by 5 bases, with 11 bases left in between. Germline CDR1 reads SEHNR; CDR2 reads FQNEAQ (reference sequence). The CDR3 loop spans 14 amino acids. The CDR3 DNA is TGTGCCAGCAGCTTAGGCGGGGAGTTGACTGAAGCTTTCTTT. It encodes CASSLGGELTEAFF.

The table lists this clonotype with many counts. The chain carries TRBV12-3 or TRBV12-4 and TRBJ1-2, with D perhaps TRBD1 (6 bases). This CDR3 is 13 amino acids long. V lost 5 bases, J lost 4 bases, and 11 bases lay in between. The CDR3 loop reads CASSKGGPYGYTF. The CDR3 nucleotides are TGTGCCAGCAGTAAGGGGGGCCCCTATGGCTACACCTTC.

The chain joins TRBV7-9 to TRBJ2-7, with 9 bases aligning to TRBD1. Germline V gives CDR1 SEHNR, CDR2 FQNEAQ (reference sequence). The V and J ends lost 1 base and 3 bases, in that order; junction bases with no gene match: 4. CDR3 length equals 15 residues. The CDR3 DNA sequence: TGTGCCAGCAGCTTAGGGGGGACAGGGATCTACGAGCAGTACTTC. It translates to CASSLGGTGIYEQYF.

This clonotype was counted many times. The chain joins TRBV3-1 to TRBJ2-7; D is unclear. Germline V gene data show CDR1 as LGHDT and CDR2 as YNNKEL (reference sequence). The length of the CDR3 is 12 residues. V was pared by 1 base and J by 4 bases, with 5 bases between. The CDR3 loop is CASSQGRYEQYF. The CDR3 coding sequence is TGTGCCAGCAGCCAAGGGCGATACGAGCAGTACTTC.

This chain uses TRBV5-1 with TRBJ2-1; possible D gene TRBD2, 6 bases. V was pared by 0 bases and J by 10 bases, with 14 bases between. CDR3 length: 14 residues. CDR1 and CDR2 from the germline V gene are SGHRS and YFSETQ. CDR3 sequence: CASSLEVRGNEQFF. The CDR3 region has the DNA TGCGCCAGCAGCTTGGAGGTTCGGGGGAACGAGCAGTTCTTC.

This clonotype turned up a few times. The chain couples TRBV20-1 to TRBJ2-6, with D tentatively TRBD2 (5 bases). CDR3 size: 13 residues. Germline values: CDR1 DFQATT, CDR2 SNEGSKA (reference sequence). Trimming shortened V by 7 bases and J by 2 bases, and 9 bases separated the two germline ends. The CDR3 region has the DNA TGCAGTGTGGAGGACCCTGGGGCCAACGTCCTGACTTTC. It is translated as CSVEDPGANVLTF.

This clonotype came up many times. V is TRBV4-2 and J is TRBJ1-2, with no clear D. Germline V gene sequence: CDR1 LGHNA, CDR2 YNFKEQ. This CDR3 is built from 13 residues. Trimming took 1 base from V and 3 from J, leaving 6 bases between them. Here the CDR3 reads CASSQVQDYGYTF. CDR3 nucleotides: TGTGCCAGCAGCCAAGTCCAGGACTATGGCTACACCTTC.

In this sample, this clonotype turned up many times. The chain recombines TRBV4-1 with TRBJ1-2; D remains unclear. The CDR3 contains 14 residues. Trimming removed 1 base at V and 5 bases at J, with 11 bases between. CDR1 is MGHRA, CDR2 YSYEKL, per germline. Here the CDR3 DNA reads TGCGCCAGCAGCCAAGTGAAAACATCGTATGGCTACACCTTC. Protein sequence: CASSQVKTSYGYTF.

This clonotype was seen a few times. The chain joins TRBV28 to TRBJ1-2; no clear D. The CDR3 consists of 15 residues. The germline CDR1 and CDR2 sequences are MDHEN and SYDVKM. V shed 6 bases and J shed 3 bases, with 17 bases lying between them. This chain's CDR3 is CASSTLRFRDYGYTF. The DNA for the CDR3 is TGTGCCAGCAGCACCCTCCGGTTTCGGGACTATGGCTACACCTTC.

The genes are TRBV20-1 and TRBJ1-6; possibly TRBD1 for D (5 bases). CDR3 length: 14 residues. Per germline, CDR1 DFQATT and CDR2 SNEGSKA (reference sequence). V lost 7 bases and J lost 14, with 24 bases in between. CDR3 DNA sequence: TGCAGTGTCACAGGTGGCACGGCCCGGGGAGCCCTCCACTTT. This translates into CSVTGGTARGALHF.

This clonotype has just a few counts. The rearrangement uses TRBV7-9 and TRBJ1-2; D may be TRBD1 (6 bases). Trimming shortened V by 0 bases and J by 0 bases, and 11 bases separated the two germline ends. The CDR3 runs 16 residues. Germline values: CDR1 SEHNR, CDR2 FQNEAQ (reference sequence). This CDR3 is CASSLAGGRANYGYTF. The DNA for the CDR3 is TGTGCCAGCAGCTTAGCGGGGGGCAGGGCTAACTATGGCTACACCTTC.

On this clonotype itself: This clone may be a read error of a much larger clone one base away. This chain joins TRBV7-9 and TRBJ2-1; 9 bases fit TRBD1. V lost 7 bases, J lost 13 bases, and 11 bases stayed unmatched. The CDR3 extends over 13 amino acids. The germline gives CDR1 SEHNR, CDR2 FQNEAQ (reference sequence). The CDR3 spells CASNPTGGETQFF. The CDR3 region has the DNA TGTGCCAGCAACCCGACAGGGGGAGAGACCCAGTTCTTC.

The rearrangement links TRBV20-1 to TRBJ2-1, with 16 bases fitting TRBD2. The V and J ends lost 4 bases and 4 bases, in that order; junction bases with no gene match: 4. The germline gives CDR1 DFQATT, CDR2 SNEGSKA (reference sequence). The CDR3 totals 16 residues. The CDR3 spells CSAIGTSGGAYNEQFF. The CDR3 region has the DNA TGCAGTGCTATTGGGACTAGCGGGGGGGCTTACAATGAGCAGTTCTTC.

The rearrangement joins TRBV6-5 to TRBJ2-3, with 9 bases aligning to TRBD2. Unmatched junction bases numbered 7, after V lost 3 bases and J lost 6 bases. Looked up from germline, CDR1 is MNHEY and CDR2 is SVGAGI. The CDR3 has 15 residues. CDR3 in amino acids: CASSYEAGGADTQYF. The DNA for the CDR3 is TGTGCCAGCAGTTATGAGGCGGGGGGGGCGGATACGCAGTATTTT.

This clonotype was observed at least ten times. The rearrangement uses TRBV4-3 and TRBJ1-2; D is ambiguous. Trimming removed 0 bases at V and 9 bases at J, with 5 bases between. The CDR3 spans 11 residues. Per germline, CDR1 LGHNA and CDR2 YSLEER. CDR3 sequence: CASSQDGSYTF. The CDR3 nucleotides are TGCGCCAGCAGCCAAGATGGGAGCTACACCTTC.